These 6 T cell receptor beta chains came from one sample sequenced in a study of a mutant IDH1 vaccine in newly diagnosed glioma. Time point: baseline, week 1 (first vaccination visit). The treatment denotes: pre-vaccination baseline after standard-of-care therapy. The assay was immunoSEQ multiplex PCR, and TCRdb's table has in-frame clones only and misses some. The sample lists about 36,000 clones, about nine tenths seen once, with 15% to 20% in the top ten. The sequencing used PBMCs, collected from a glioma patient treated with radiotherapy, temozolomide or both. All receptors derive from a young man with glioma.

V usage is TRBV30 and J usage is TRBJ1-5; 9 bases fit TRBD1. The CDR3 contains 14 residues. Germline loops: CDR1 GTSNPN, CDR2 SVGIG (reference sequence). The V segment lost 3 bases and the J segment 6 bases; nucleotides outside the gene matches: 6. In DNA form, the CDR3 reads TGTGCCTGGAGCTCCACAGGGGGCAGTCAGCCCCAGCATTTT. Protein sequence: CAWSSTGGSQPQHF.

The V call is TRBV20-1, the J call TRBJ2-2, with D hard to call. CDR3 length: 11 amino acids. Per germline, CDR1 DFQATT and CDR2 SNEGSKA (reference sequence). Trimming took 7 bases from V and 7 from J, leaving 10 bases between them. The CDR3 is CSVTLRGELFF. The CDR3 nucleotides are TGCAGTGTCACGCTACGCGGGGAGCTGTTTTTT.

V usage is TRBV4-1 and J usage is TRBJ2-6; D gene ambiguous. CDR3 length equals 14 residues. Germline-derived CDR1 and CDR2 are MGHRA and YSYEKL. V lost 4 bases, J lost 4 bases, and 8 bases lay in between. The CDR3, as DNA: TGCGCCAGCAGCCCGGATAGGGGGGCCAACGTCCTGACTTTC. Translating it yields CASSPDRGANVLTF.

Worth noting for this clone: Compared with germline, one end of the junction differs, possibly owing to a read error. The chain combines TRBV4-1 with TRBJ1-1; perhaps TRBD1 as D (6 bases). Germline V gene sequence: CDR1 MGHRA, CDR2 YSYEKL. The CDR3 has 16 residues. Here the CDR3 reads CASSQELSRGGGARRF. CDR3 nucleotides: TGCGCCAGCAGCCAAGAGCTTTCCCGTGGCGGGGGGGCGAGGCGGTTT.

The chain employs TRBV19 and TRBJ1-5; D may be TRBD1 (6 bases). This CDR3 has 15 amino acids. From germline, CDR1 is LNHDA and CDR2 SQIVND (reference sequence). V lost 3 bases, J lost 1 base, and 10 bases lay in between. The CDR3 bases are TGTGCCAGTAGTATCGGGGGCGCGAGCAATCAGCCCCAGCATTTT. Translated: CASSIGGASNQPQHF.

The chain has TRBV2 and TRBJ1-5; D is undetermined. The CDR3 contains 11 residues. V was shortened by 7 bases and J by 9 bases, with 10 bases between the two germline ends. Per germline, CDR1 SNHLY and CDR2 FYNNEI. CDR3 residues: CASTTAGPQHF. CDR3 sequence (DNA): TGTGCCAGCACCACGGCGGGGCCCCAGCATTTT.